This T cell receptor beta chain was captured by sequencing in a study of Graves' ophthalmopathy and Graves' hyperthyroidism. V trimming: 0 bases; J trimming: 2 bases; junction bases outside the gene matches: 4. CDR1 is LGHNA and CDR2 is YNFKEQ in the germline V gene. CDR3 length equals 16 residues. From RNA, the CDR3 regions of TCR beta chains were amplified and sequenced. An opening RT-PCR round employed HTBI primers and preceded a second-round multiplex PCR. Using its own MiXCR run on the multiplex PCR reads, TCRdb lists one record per CDR3 protein. This table has 740,000 or so distinct CDR3 sequences, 40% appearing once.

The receptor was derived from an adult man with Graves' ophthalmopathy. Sequencing used peripheral blood. This chain uses TRBV4-2 with TRBJ2-7; 10 bases are shared with TRBD2. The CDR3, as DNA: TGTGCCAGCAGCCAAGAGACCCTAGCGGGAGCCTACGAGCAGTACTTC. Its translation is CASSQETLAGAYEQYF.